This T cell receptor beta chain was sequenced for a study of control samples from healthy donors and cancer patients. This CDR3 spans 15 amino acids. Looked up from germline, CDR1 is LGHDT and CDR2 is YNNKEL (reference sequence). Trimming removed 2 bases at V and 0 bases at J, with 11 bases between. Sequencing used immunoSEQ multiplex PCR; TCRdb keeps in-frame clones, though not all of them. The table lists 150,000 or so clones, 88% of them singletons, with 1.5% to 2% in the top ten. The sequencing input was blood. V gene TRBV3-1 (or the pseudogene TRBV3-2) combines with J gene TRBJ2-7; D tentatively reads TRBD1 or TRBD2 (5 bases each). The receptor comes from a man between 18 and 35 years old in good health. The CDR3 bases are TGTGCCAGCAGCCAAATTCCAGGGACCTCCTACGAGCAGTACTTC. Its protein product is CASSQIPGTSYEQYF.